The 21 T cell receptor beta chains below all came from one sample that was sequenced in a study of T cell changes during pregnancy in multiple sclerosis. Produced via immunoSEQ multiplex PCR; TCRdb's table is partial and in-frame only. The sample has roughly 56,000 clones; about 90% are singletons. The specimen comprised CD4+ T cells from peripheral blood mononuclear cells, sampled after pregnancy. These TCRs come from a female donor in good health, enrolled as a control in a pregnancy study.

The chain carries TRBV6-5 and TRBJ1-2, with 7 bases lining up with TRBD1. This CDR3 is 13 amino acids long. V shed 7 bases, J shed 5 bases, and the junction held 7 bases outside the gene matches. From germline, CDR1 is MNHEY and CDR2 SVGAGI. In DNA, the CDR3 is TGTGCCAGCACTAACCGGGACAGTTATGGCTACACCTTC. This sequence encodes CASTNRDSYGYTF.

In nucleotides, the CDR3 is TGTGCCAGCAGCTTAGCGGGGCGACCCTACGAGCAGTACTTC. This sequence encodes CASSLAGRPYEQYF. V is TRBV7-9 and J is TRBJ2-7; possibly TRBD1 for D (5 bases). Trimming shortened V by 0 bases and J by 2 bases, and 8 bases separated the two germline ends. This CDR3 has 14 residues. From germline, CDR1 is SEHNR and CDR2 FQNEAQ (reference sequence).

The gene calls are TRBV6-6 and TRBJ1-1; D unclear. Germline loops: CDR1 MNHNY, CDR2 SVGAGI (reference sequence). Between the trimmed V and J ends, which lost 4 bases and 4 bases, there was a span of 16 bases. CDR3 size: 15 residues. The CDR3, as DNA: TGTGCCAGCAGTTCTACGGGTGACCTGCGCACTGAAGCTTTCTTT. Amino acid sequence: CASSSTGDLRTEAFF.

The J gene is TRBJ2-3, the V gene TRBV9; 11 bases are a match to TRBD2. Per the germline V gene, CDR1 is SGDLS and CDR2 is YYNGEE. The CDR3 runs to 18 residues. V shed 0 bases, J shed 2 bases, and the junction held 8 bases outside the gene matches. Here the CDR3 DNA reads TGTGCCAGCAGCGTAGTTGCTAGCGGGGGGCCCCTCACAGATACGCAGTATTTT. Its translation is CASSVVASGGPLTDTQYF.

This chain links TRBV7-2 with TRBJ2-2; maybe TRBD1 (5 bases). The CDR3 has 17 residues. Trimming removed 5 bases from V and 3 bases from J, with 19 bases in between. In germline, CDR1 is SGHTA, CDR2 FQGNSA. CDR3 sequence (DNA): TGTGCCAGCAGCGAAACAGGTGGCCGCGGTTACACCGGGGAGCTGTTTTTT. Protein sequence: CASSETGGRGYTGELFF.

The V call is TRBV11-2, the J call TRBJ2-7, with 12 bases lining up with TRBD1. V dropped 5 bases and J dropped 0; count of bases not matched to a gene: 14. The germline CDR1 and CDR2 sequences are SGHAT and FQNNGV. The CDR3 runs 19 residues. CDR3 amino acids: CASSARQGQGARVSYEQYF. The CDR3, as DNA: TGTGCCAGCAGCGCTAGGCAGGGACAGGGGGCGCGGGTCTCCTACGAGCAGTACTTC.

This CDR3 is CASSSPGTGGNYGYTF. The CDR3 nucleotides are TGTGCCAGCAGTTCCCCAGGGACAGGGGGCAACTATGGCTACACCTTC. The chain uses TRBV6-5 and TRBJ1-2, with 12 bases identical to TRBD1. This CDR3 has 16 amino acids. The V gene's germline CDR1 is MNHEY and CDR2 SVGAGI. V shed 4 bases, J shed 2 bases, and the junction held 5 bases outside the gene matches.

This clone was seen only a few times. J is TRBJ1-2 and V is TRBV18; D might be TRBD1 (5 bases). Germline lookup yields CDR1 KGHSH and CDR2 LQKENI. This CDR3 region has 12 residues. Trimming left V 3 bases short and J 13 bases short, with 15 bases between. The CDR3: CASSPQGKSSTF. The CDR3 bases are TGTGCCAGCTCACCCCAGGGTAAATCTTCCACCTTC.

V gene TRBV5-6 combines with J gene TRBJ1-1; 11 nucleotides line up with TRBD1. Germline V gene sequence: CDR1 SGHDT, CDR2 YYEEEE. The ends lost 4 bases at V and 7 bases at J; junction bases unmatched: 9. There are 15 residues in the CDR3. As DNA, the CDR3 is TGTGCCAGCAGCGCGGGACAGGGGGGGGTTTATGAAGCTTTCTTT. Translation: CASSAGQGGVYEAFF.

The table lists this clone with a count of one. The chain combines TRBV19 with TRBJ1-2; 8 bases are a match to TRBD1. The CDR3 has 16 residues. Per the germline V gene, CDR1 is LNHDA and CDR2 is SQIVND (reference sequence). The V segment lost 5 bases and the J segment 1 base; nucleotides outside the gene matches: 9. CDR3 nucleotides: TGTGCCAGTAGTGTTCCGGGACAGGAGTTTAACTATGGCTACACCTTC. Translation gives CASSVPGQEFNYGYTF.

The V call is TRBV29-1, the J call TRBJ1-1, with 10 bases fitting TRBD1. The CDR3 is made up of 13 amino acids. Germline lookup yields CDR1 SQVTM and CDR2 ANQGSEA. The CDR3 is CSFRFGTGDLAFF. Here the CDR3 DNA reads TGCAGTTTCCGGTTCGGGACAGGGGATCTCGCTTTCTTT. Filled out from reference TRBV29-1 and TRBJ1-1, the complete variable domain reads SAVISQKPSRDICQRGTSLTIQCQVDSQVTMMFWYRQQPGQSLTLIATANQGSEATYESGFVIDKFPISRPNLTFSTLTVSNMSPEDSSIYLCSFRFGTGDLAFFGQGTRLTVV.

V and J are TRBV30 and TRBJ1-3; D is uncertain. V lost 0 bases to trimming and J lost 0 bases, with 9 bases between them. Per the germline V gene, CDR1 is GTSNPN and CDR2 is SVGIG (reference sequence). The CDR3 sequence is 15 residues long. The CDR3: CAWSVLGSSGNTIYF. The CDR3, as DNA: TGTGCCTGGAGTGTTTTGGGGAGCTCTGGAAACACCATATATTTT.

The chain has TRBV6-6 and TRBJ1-2; possibly TRBD1 for D (6 bases). Deletions cut 8 bases from V and 4 bases from J, with 11 bases between. This CDR3 is built from 12 residues. CDR1 and CDR2 from the germline V gene are MNHNY and SVGAGI (reference sequence). The DNA for the CDR3 is TGTGCCAGCGTACAGGGAATCTATGGCTACACCTTC. Translation: CASVQGIYGYTF.

The chain couples TRBV2 to TRBJ2-7; weak D call: TRBD2 (6 bases). V was shortened by 2 bases and J by 5 bases, with 16 bases between the two germline ends. The CDR3 covers 15 residues. In germline, CDR1 is SNHLY, CDR2 FYNNEI. Here the CDR3 reads CASSERRGSADEQYF. The DNA of the CDR3 is TGTGCCAGCAGTGAAAGGAGGGGCTCGGCCGACGAGCAGTACTTC.

The chain carries TRBV19 and TRBJ1-3, with no clear D. In germline, CDR1 is LNHDA, CDR2 SQIVND (reference sequence). V was shortened by 6 bases and J by 0 bases, with 9 bases between the two germline ends. The CDR3 sequence is 14 residues long. In DNA, the CDR3 is TGTGCCAGTAGCCTCGATAGCTCTGGAAACACCATATATTTT. Encoded protein: CASSLDSSGNTIYF.

The chain joins TRBV6-6 to TRBJ1-2, with no clear D. Trimming shortened V by 0 bases and J by 7 bases, and 6 bases separated the two germline ends. This CDR3 is built from 12 residues. CDR1 and CDR2 from the germline V gene are MNHNY and SVGAGI (reference sequence). The CDR3 nucleotides read TGTGCCAGCAGTTACTCGCAGTCTGGCTACACCTTC. This sequence encodes CASSYSQSGYTF.

The chain joins TRBV7-2 to TRBJ2-3; D is ambiguous. V was shortened by 1 base and J by 6 bases, with 11 bases between the two germline ends. The CDR3 has 14 residues. Germline lookup yields CDR1 SGHTA and CDR2 FQGNSA. The DNA for the CDR3 is TGTGCCAGCAGCTTAGGGCTAGGCCACGATACGCAGTATTTT. Its translation is CASSLGLGHDTQYF.

As DNA, the CDR3 is TGTGCCATCAGTGTCCGGGACAGGGAAAACTATGGCTACACCTTC. Its protein is CAISVRDRENYGYTF. The V gene is TRBV10-3, the J gene TRBJ1-2; 9 positions match TRBD1. This CDR3 comprises 15 residues. Germline CDR1 is ENHRY and CDR2 is SYGVKD. V lost 4 bases to trimming and J lost 2 bases; unmatched junction nucleotides: 5.

This chain connects TRBV19 to TRBJ2-4; D is possibly TRBD1 (6 bases). CDR1 is LNHDA, CDR2 SQIVND, per germline (reference sequence). V gave up 0 bases and J gave up 2 bases, with 17 bases separating them. The CDR3 covers 18 residues. The CDR3 here is CASSIDHGGLETKNIQYF. The CDR3 nucleotides read TGTGCCAGTAGTATAGATCATGGGGGCCTTGAGACCAAAAACATTCAGTACTTC.

The chain carries TRBV5-5 and TRBJ2-7, with 11 positions matching TRBD1. Trimming removed 3 bases from V and 6 bases from J; junction bases left unmatched: 2. Germline V CDR1 and CDR2: SGHKS, YYEKEE (reference sequence). The length of the CDR3 is 13 residues. The CDR3 bases are TGTGCCAGCAGCTGGACAGGGGGCGGCGAGCAGTACTTC. This sequence encodes CASSWTGGGEQYF.

This clone occurred once. The chain combines TRBV5-8 with TRBJ2-3; TRBD2 aligns across 13 bases. J gave up 1 base and V 4 bases, and 3 bases lay outside the gene matches. This CDR3 is built from 16 residues. Germline V gene lookup returns CDR1 SGHTS and CDR2 YDEGEE. This chain's CDR3 is CASSHGTSGGTDTQYF. The CDR3 DNA reads TGTGCCAGCAGCCATGGGACTAGCGGGGGCACAGATACGCAGTATTTT.